The next 27 T cell receptor beta chains were all read from a single sample in a study of Graves' ophthalmopathy and Graves' hyperthyroidism. As the template, RNA transcripts were used to amplify TCR beta CDR3 regions. RT-PCR in the first round used HTBI primers; a second-round multiplex PCR followed. Each CDR3 protein gets one entry after TCRdb re-called the multiplex PCR reads with MiXCR. The sample has 300,000 to 400,000 distinct CDR3 sequences; about a sixth are singletons. The sequenced material came from peripheral blood. These receptors came from an adult man with Graves' ophthalmopathy.

The rearrangement joins TRBV12-5 to TRBJ1-1; D is undetermined. This CDR3 has 13 amino acids. V shed 2 bases and J shed 2 bases, with 6 bases lying between them. CDR1 and CDR2 (germline): LGHNT, FRNRAP. As DNA, the CDR3 is TGTGCTAGTGGTTTGAGACAAAACACTGAAGCTTTCTTT. Amino acids: CASGLRQNTEAFF.

With respect to this clonotype: A much larger clone differs from this one at a single base, so this may be a read error. In DNA, the CDR3 is TGTGCCATCAGTTGGGAGGGGGCGAATACAGATACGCAGTATTTT. It codes for CAISWEGANTDTQYF. The chain couples TRBV27 to TRBJ2-3; tentatively, D is TRBD1 or TRBD2 (7 bases each). This CDR3 spans 15 amino acids. CDR1 is MNHEY and CDR2 is SMNVEV in the germline V gene (reference sequence).

This clonotype was recorded many times. The chain recombines TRBV20-1 with TRBJ2-5; D is unclear. CDR1 and CDR2 from the germline V gene are DFQATT and SNEGSKA (reference sequence). The CDR3 covers 12 residues. Trimming took off 3 bases at V and 2 bases at J, with 7 bases between the two ends. As DNA, the CDR3 is TGCAGTGCTAGCATATGGCAAGAGACCCAGTACTTC. Protein sequence: CSASIWQETQYF.

This clonotype has a count of ten or more. The chain is built from TRBV27 and TRBJ2-2; D call uncertain. Germline V gives CDR1 MNHEY, CDR2 SMNVEV (reference sequence). V gave up 4 bases and J gave up 1 base, with 10 bases separating them. The CDR3 spans 15 residues. CDR3 loop: CASSSLGLNTGELFF. The CDR3 DNA is TGTGCCAGCAGTTCCCTAGGCTTGAACACCGGGGAGCTGTTTTTT.

This clonotype occurred many times. CDR3 DNA sequence: TGTGCCAGCAGTTTAGGGGGGGGGGACGAAGAGACCCAGTACTTC. It specifies CASSLGGGDEETQYF. V is TRBV12-3 or TRBV12-4 and J is TRBJ2-5, with 7 bases fitting TRBD2. V was pared by 1 base and J by 3 bases, with 5 bases of the junction left unmatched. CDR3 length: 15 residues.

This clonotype was seen at least ten times. The J gene is TRBJ1-1, the V gene TRBV5-5; the match to TRBD1 covers 9 bases. After removal of 4 bases from V and 5 bases from J, the junction contained 9 bases not matched to a gene. CDR1 and CDR2 from the germline V gene are SGHKS and YYEKEE (reference sequence). This CDR3 has 15 amino acids. The CDR3, as DNA: TGTGCCAGCAGCAACTGGGACAGGGAAAGGACTGAAGCTTTCTTT. Translated: CASSNWDRERTEAFF.

This clonotype was detected ten times or more. CDR3 DNA: TGTGCCAGCGGCAGACAGGGAGGAGCTTTCTTT. Its translation is CASGRQGGAFF. The chain is built from TRBV6-5 and TRBJ1-1; 7 nucleotides match TRBD1. Germline CDR1 reads MNHEY; CDR2 reads SVGAGI. Trimming took 8 bases from V and 10 from J; bases not matched to a gene: 7. The CDR3 length is 11 residues.

The CDR3 region is CASTSQGARETQYF. The CDR3 DNA reads TGTGCCAGCACCTCCCAGGGGGCCCGGGAGACCCAGTACTTC. The gene calls are TRBV7-8 and TRBJ2-5; the match to TRBD1 covers 8 bases. V trimming: 7 bases; J trimming: 5 bases; junction bases outside the gene matches: 9. From germline, CDR1 is SGHVS and CDR2 FQNEAQ. The CDR3 has 14 amino acids. The variable domain in full, completed from reference TRBV7-8 and TRBJ2-5, reads GAGVSQSPRYKVAKRGQDVALRCDPISGHVSLFWYQQALGQGPEFLTYFQNEAQLDKSGLPSDRFFAERPEGSVSTLKIQRTQQEDSAVYLCASTSQGARETQYFGPGTRLLVL.

As for this clonotype: A much larger clone is a single base away; this may be a read error. This rearrangement joins TRBV27 to TRBJ2-4; 7 nucleotides align to TRBD2. CDR3 size: 15 residues. The germline gives CDR1 MNHEY, CDR2 SMNVEV (reference sequence). CDR3 DNA: TGTGCCAGCAGTCCTAGCGGAATAGCCCAAAACATTCAGTACTTC. Translation gives CASSPSGIAQNIQYF.

This clonotype was seen ten or more times. Written as DNA, the CDR3 is TGTGCCAGCAGCTGGGGACCAGAGAACACCGGGGAGCTGTTTTTT. Translated, it gives CASSWGPENTGELFF. J is TRBJ2-2 and V is TRBV6-1; D may be TRBD1 or TRBD2 (5 bases each). Trimming took off 6 bases at V and 1 base at J, with 12 bases between the two ends. There are 15 residues in the CDR3. Germline CDR1 reads MNHNS; CDR2 reads SASEGT.

This clonotype was counted many times. The chain has TRBV6-2 or TRBV6-3 and TRBJ1-5, with TRBD1 as a possible D gene (6 bases). The V end was cut by 6 bases, the J end by 6 bases, with 27 bases between. Germline loops: CDR1 MNHEY, CDR2 SVGEGT. The CDR3 is 18 amino acids. The CDR3 loop reads CASRQGTGKSGGFQPQHF. The CDR3 DNA follows: TGTGCCAGCAGGCAGGGTACAGGGAAGTCGGGTGGTTTTCAGCCCCAGCATTTT.

Many counts were recorded for this clonotype. The chain combines TRBV20-1 with TRBJ1-4; a possible D gene is TRBD1 (6 bases). V was cut by 6 bases and J by 5 bases, with 13 bases left in between. Germline values: CDR1 DFQATT, CDR2 SNEGSKA (reference sequence). This CDR3 spans 13 amino acids. CDR3 loop: CSATQGLNEKLFF. The CDR3 coding sequence is TGCAGTGCCACCCAGGGGTTGAATGAAAAACTGTTTTTT.

V gene TRBV20-1 combines with J gene TRBJ2-3; 16 nucleotides match TRBD2. V was clipped by 1 base and J by 11 bases; unmatched bases: 15. The CDR3 runs to 18 residues. From germline, CDR1 is DFQATT and CDR2 SNEGSKA (reference sequence). In DNA form, the CDR3 reads TGCAGTGCTAGAGTCGGCAGCGCCGGGACTAGCGGGGGGGCTAGGCAGTATTTT. This sequence encodes CSARVGSAGTSGGARQYF.

In this sample, this clonotype turned up many times. The V and J genes are TRBV6-5 and TRBJ1-2; 10 positions agree with TRBD1. V shed 4 bases, J shed 1 base, and the junction held 6 bases outside the gene matches. Germline CDR1 reads MNHEY; CDR2 reads SVGAGI. The CDR3 loop spans 16 amino acids. As DNA, the CDR3 is TGTGCCAGCAGTTTTCCGGGACAGGGGTTTAACTATGGCTACACCTTC. Its protein product is CASSFPGQGFNYGYTF.

The chain joins TRBV12-3 or TRBV12-4 to TRBJ1-5; possible D gene TRBD1, 5 bases. The CDR3 runs 14 residues. The V end was cut by 2 bases, the J end by 4 bases, with 9 bases between. This chain's CDR3 is CASSLSWGNQPQHF. CDR3 nucleotide sequence: TGTGCCAGCAGTTTATCCTGGGGGAATCAGCCCCAGCATTTT.

The J gene is TRBJ2-7, the V gene TRBV27, with D tentatively TRBD1 (5 bases). Between the trimmed V and J ends, which lost 6 bases and 5 bases, there was a span of 20 bases. Germline-derived CDR1 and CDR2 are MNHEY and SMNVEV (reference sequence). This CDR3 is 15 amino acids long. This CDR3 is CASRASRRGLDEQYF. The CDR3 DNA reads as TGTGCCAGCAGAGCTTCCCGAAGGGGTTTGGACGAGCAGTACTTC.

Ten or more counts support this clonotype. J is TRBJ1-6 and V is TRBV20-1, with D perhaps matching TRBD1 (5 bases). Trimming took 0 bases from V and 0 from J, leaving 21 bases between them. This CDR3 has 20 residues. The V gene's germline CDR1 is DFQATT and CDR2 SNEGSKA (reference sequence). The CDR3 sequence: CSARDIVKGRDRSYNSPLHF. The DNA of the CDR3 is TGCAGTGCTAGAGATATTGTAAAGGGCAGGGATCGCTCCTATAATTCACCCCTCCACTTT.

This clonotype appeared many times. The chain combines TRBV7-8 with TRBJ1-1; D ambiguous. CDR1 and CDR2 from the germline V gene are SGHVS and FQNEAQ. Trimming cost V 5 bases and J 0 bases, with 19 bases left between them. This CDR3 has 17 amino acids. CDR3 region: CASSGGFAPRMNTEAFF. The CDR3 DNA follows: TGTGCCAGCAGCGGTGGTTTCGCACCCCGGATGAACACTGAAGCTTTCTTT.

For the CDR3, the DNA is TGTGCCAGCAGCGCCTGGGCAGGGAATGGCTACACCTTC. Amino acid sequence: CASSAWAGNGYTF. This rearrangement joins TRBV7-2 to TRBJ1-2; tentative D call: TRBD1 (5 bases). The germline CDR1 and CDR2 sequences are SGHTA and FQGNSA. Trimming shortened V by 5 bases and J by 6 bases, and 13 bases separated the two germline ends. The CDR3 contains 13 residues.

This clonotype was observed many times. V is TRBV6-5 and J is TRBJ1-1; 10 positions match TRBD1. The V gene end was trimmed by 2 bases and the J gene end by 6 bases; junction bases not matched to a gene: 9. This CDR3 is built from 16 residues. Germline-derived CDR1 and CDR2 are MNHEY and SVGAGI. The CDR3 DNA follows: TGTGCCAGCAGTTACGTGACAGGGGGCTTTTTGGCTGAAGCTTTCTTT. Protein product: CASSYVTGGFLAEAFF.

This clonotype was counted many times. J is TRBJ1-5 and V is TRBV18, with TRBD1 matching 8 bases. Trimming cost V 5 bases and J 2 bases; bases outside gene matches: 8. The CDR3 consists of 16 residues. Germline V lookup: CDR1 KGHSH, CDR2 LQKENI. The CDR3 region is CASSTRQGIGNQPQHF. The CDR3 DNA is TGTGCCAGCTCAACCCGACAGGGGATCGGCAATCAGCCCCAGCATTTT.

This clonotype appeared many times. The V call is TRBV11-2, the J call TRBJ2-5; tentatively, D is TRBD1 or TRBD2 (5 bases each). CDR1 and CDR2 from the germline V gene are SGHAT and FQNNGV. V was trimmed by 5 bases and J by 7 bases, leaving 20 bases between them. The CDR3 has 15 amino acids. The CDR3 spells CASSPGSGTSATQYF. Written as DNA, the CDR3 is TGTGCCAGCAGCCCTGGGTCCGGGACGTCCGCGACCCAGTACTTC.

This clonotype has at least ten counts. This rearrangement joins TRBV10-3 to TRBJ2-5; D gene uncertain. The CDR3 is made up of 14 amino acids. Germline V lookup: CDR1 ENHRY, CDR2 SYGVKD. Deletions cut 0 bases from V and 1 base from J, with 6 bases between. The DNA of the CDR3 is TGTGCCATCAGTGAGTCGAAATCCCAAGAGACCCAGTACTTC. Its translation: CAISESKSQETQYF.

This clonotype was seen many times. The chain couples TRBV6-1 to TRBJ2-5; either TRBD1 or TRBD2 may supply D (7 bases each). Between the trimmed V and J ends, which lost 8 bases and 4 bases, there was a span of 17 bases. CDR1 and CDR2 from the germline V gene are MNHNS and SASEGT. The CDR3 spans 14 residues. CDR3 amino acids: CASSKQGRGETQYF. CDR3 DNA: TGTGCCAGCTCCAAACAGGGGAGGGGAGAGACCCAGTACTTC.

At least ten counts were recorded for this clonotype. The CDR3 is CASSGDFGGELFF. CDR3 DNA: TGTGCCAGCAGCGGGGATTTTGGCGGGGAGCTGTTTTTT. This rearrangement joins TRBV6-5 to TRBJ2-2, with a possible D match to TRBD2 (5 bases). Germline V gene lookup returns CDR1 MNHEY and CDR2 SVGAGI. The length of the CDR3 is 13 residues. Trimming pared 6 bases from V and 7 bases from J, leaving 12 bases between.

This clonotype appeared many times. This chain uses TRBV5-4 with TRBJ1-2; 10 nucleotides line up with TRBD1. CDR3 length: 17 amino acids. The V gene's germline CDR1 is SGHNT and CDR2 YYREEE (reference sequence). With V trimmed by 5 bases and J by 1 base, 11 bases remained unmatched. CDR3 amino acids: CASSLTGGDFHNYGYTF. CDR3 coding DNA: TGTGCCAGCAGTTTGACAGGGGGCGATTTCCATAACTATGGCTACACCTTC.

The gene calls are TRBV28 and TRBJ2-7, with D tentatively TRBD1 or TRBD2 (6 bases each). The germline V gene has CDR1 MDHEN and CDR2 SYDVKM. The CDR3 has 14 amino acids. Trimming took 6 bases from V and 6 from J, leaving 18 bases between them. CDR3 region: CASRGGTLPPEQYF. In DNA, the CDR3 is TGTGCCAGCAGGGGCGGGACACTACCTCCCGAGCAGTACTTC.